This T cell receptor (beta chain) was retrieved from a study of CD8 T cells in ankylosing spondylitis. Each CDR3 protein gets one entry after TCRdb re-called the 5' RACE reads with MiXCR. The data contain about 260,000 distinct CDR3 sequences, 20% to 30% of them singletons. Only a few counts were recorded for this clonotype. The germline gives CDR1 DFQATT, CDR2 SNEGSKA (reference sequence). This CDR3 contains 15 residues. V was cut by 6 bases and J by 6 bases, with 18 bases left in between. The TCR sequence derives from a male donor with ankylosing spondylitis or in good health (not recorded which). Sequences were obtained from blood, either unsorted or a sorted T cell fraction (not recorded which). The V gene is TRBV20-1, the J gene TRBJ1-6, with D hard to call. The CDR3 DNA reads as TGCAGTGCAGAGAACCAGGTAGCGGGTAATTCACCCCTCCACTTT. It specifies CSAENQVAGNSPLHF.